A few counts support the clone carrying this T cell receptor beta chain. What it recognizes is unknown. All of the isolated RNA was reverse transcribed, so expressed TCRB transcripts were sequenced. Produced via immunoSEQ multiplex PCR; TCRdb's table is partial and in-frame only. Of under 850,000 clones in the sample, under 15% are singletons; the top ten hold roughly 0.022%. The data were taken from a study of beta chain features in type 1 diabetes. Whole-study findings and limits: Moderate but significant shortening of TCRB CDR3s was recorded in all four CD4+ subsets from Type 1 diabetes patients.

V lost 7 bases to trimming and J lost 5 bases; unmatched junction nucleotides: 7. Germline V gene lookup returns CDR1 MNHNY and CDR2 SVGAGI (reference sequence). The CDR3 loop spans 14 amino acids. The V gene is TRBV6-6, the J gene TRBJ2-1; TRBD2 agrees at 8 bases. The receptor's source is a man between 18 and 35 years old with type 1 diabetes. The specimen sequenced was naive CD4+ T cells from blood. The CDR3 protein is CASNRLAGNNEQFF. CDR3 coding DNA: TGTGCCAGCAATCGTTTAGCGGGGAACAATGAGCAGTTCTTC.